This T cell receptor (beta chain) was profiled in a study of cytomegalovirus exposure and HLA in healthy donors (dated by TCRdb to about 2017). For the wider study: An earlier analysis of about 560 of the donors reported approximately 300 Gb of sequence data and 117 million unique TCR beta sequences obtained from 150 million to 200 million T cells. Approximately 300 gigabases of sequencing data and 70 million to 85 million unique TCR sequences were included in an early release covering 550 to 650 HLA-typed donors. Of the 350 to 450 genotyped donors, 70% to 90% were placed in the genetic ancestry cluster associated with self-reported Caucasian donors. The study aimed to test whether signatures of past pathogen exposure could be identified by cataloging public T cell receptors. Using immunosequencing, the study profiled T cell repertoires from approximately 700 subjects and related those repertoires to cytomegalovirus serostatus. In addition to the first cohort of about 650 subjects, a separate validation cohort of approximately 120 different subjects was used. To predict cytomegalovirus infection status, the study brought together high-throughput TCR immunosequencing, statistical association of individual TCRs with disease status, and machine learning. In a later analysis, previously published TCR beta repertoires from 670 or so donors were re-analyzed and high-resolution HLA genotyping was added so that TCR occurrence patterns could be studied. The later analysis used no new phenotypic data to find candidate immune exposures, relying instead on TCR beta sequences and their occurrence across donors. In an earlier analysis of 500 to 650 of the donors, high-throughput TCR beta sequencing was used to judge whether each TCR beta V gene segment behaved as functional or pseudogenic. Donor age, sex, ethnicity and CMV serostatus were collected together with the repertoire data. A later genetic analysis took genome-wide SNP genotypes for about three fifths of the 666 donors and used that subset as a discovery cohort. All discovery cohort repertoires had been generated using a single sequencing platform. Both class I and class II loci were covered by HLA typing, at four-digit resolution. The number of donors typed differed by locus, with about 629-630 for A, B, C, DRB1 and DQB1, about 500 for DQA1, over 600 for DPA1, and roughly 450 for DPB1. Roughly five DR-DQ haplotypes were treated as single units for association and clustering because of strong linkage in the cohort. Across approximately 400 genotyped donors of the cohort, an average of about 200,000 unique TCR beta nucleotide sequences per donor were sequenced, and roughly 20% of those sequences were non-productive. What the authors observed across the whole study: In vitro tests confirmed that a few of the cytomegalovirus-associated TCR beta chains recognize cytomegalovirus antigens. In a later analysis, several top co-occurrence clusters were reported to appear linked to parvovirus B19, influenza, CMV and Epstein-Barr virus. In a later analysis, HLA-associated TCR beta chains were found to be more clonally expanded and to have lower generation probabilities than equally common non-associated chains. Most CMV-associated TCR beta chains appeared to be HLA-restricted in a later analysis, and the HLA associations seemed to be driven largely by CMV exposure. The 87-base-pair reads could not distinguish some IMGT-functional V segments, including TRBV6-2 and TRBV6-3, so those segments were excluded. At a false discovery rate of 0.05, a later analysis linked 15,000 to 20,000 TCR beta sequences to specific HLA alleles. Most TCR sequences were seen in very few donors, while some public TCRs were found in many individuals. Broadly in line with IMGT annotations, most TCR beta V segments showed up in productive rearrangements about 87% or about 30% of the time in an earlier analysis of around 600 of the donors. The only immune exposure information available for the cohort was CMV serostatus. The authors suggested that the approach could potentially be extended to other disease states and immunological phenotypes. Because HLA typing was unavailable for some donors at each locus, only the typed subset was used in association tests. A further reported finding was that TCR beta sequences accurately predicted the HLA-A and HLA-B alleles for most subjects in the first cohort. V-gene and J-gene trimming of TCR beta chains was associated with a missense DCLRE1C variant in a later genetic analysis, and the association was replicated in an independent cohort. The classifier was reported to diagnose cytomegalovirus status with high specificity and sensitivity in both the original cohort and the validation cohort. Because counts were too low, roughly 16 rarely observed V segments, including chromosome 9 orphons, were left out of the earlier analysis of a few hundred of the donors. A cluster of highly shared sequence variants was judged likely to represent a technical artifact of the sequencing pipeline. In a later analysis, TCR association rates were found to vary across HLA loci, with the most associated TCRs seen for DRB1 alleles and the fewest for HLA-C alleles. When HLA alleles, especially DR and DQ, strongly co-occurred, attributing TCR associations to individual alleles was difficult. In this cohort, only TCR beta chains were sequenced, and detectable features were limited by the absence of alpha or paired-chain data. A total of roughly 160 TCR beta chains were listed by the study as associated with cytomegalovirus. Compared with the roughly 670-donor mean, donors in an Asian-associated ancestry cluster had fewer N-insertions in productive TCRs, according to a later genetic analysis. Sequencing depth was assumed to be roughly uniform across donors in the presence/absence analyses, though that assumption may not hold. Correlated functional status among segregating V segments might reflect linkage disequilibrium, but an unknown experimental factor could not be ruled out.

In total, more than 500 healthy bone marrow donors made up the cohort. At the time of sampling, all cohort members were nominally healthy, though unrecorded immune exposures were likely present. The donor tested CMV seropositive and was one of the 289 seropositive cohort members. Every donor gave a peripheral blood sample, and the peripheral blood mononuclear cells from that sample were used for TCR beta sequencing. Genomic DNA extraction from the blood cell samples was performed with the Qiagen DNeasy Blood Extraction Kit. This clone has only a few counts. Its antigen target is currently unknown. Base qualities were left out, and no much larger clone turns up one base away. The library was built by means of the immunoSEQ multiplex PCR assay. For the multiplex PCR, a mixture combining 60 forward primers for TCR Vbeta segments and 13 reverse primers for TCR Jbeta segments was used. The CDR3 region of rearranged TCR beta genes was amplified from genomic DNA with a multiplex PCR assay. The amplified TCR beta libraries were sequenced on the Illumina HiSeq System as 87-base-pair reads. On the authors' methods: A later analysis counted about 80 million unique TCR beta chains across the 666 repertoires, and some 11 million of these chains were shared by at least two donors. A nearest-neighbor algorithm error-corrected the raw reads and collapsed the reads into unique sequences, merging closely related sequences to remove PCR and sequencing errors. To assign V, D and J gene segments, CDR3 sequences were aligned to IMGT reference sequences. For a sequence to be retained, a match of at least six nucleotides was required to both a V gene segment and a J gene segment. Rearrangements were called productive when the CDR3 lacked stop codons and stayed in frame with V and J; all others were non-productive. CDR3 was defined according to IMGT convention as the region running from the second conserved V-encoded cysteine to the conserved J-encoded phenylalanine. In an earlier analysis of more than 550 of the donors, sequences lacking an unambiguous match to a single V gene segment were excluded. In an earlier analysis of around 590 of the donors, a V segment was called functional when productive rearrangements were above 56.7%, and segregating when the standard deviation between donors exceeded 5%. A statistical classification framework was developed to diagnose cytomegalovirus status using the catalog of TCR beta chain sequences. In a later analysis, TCR nucleotide sequences were compared against IMGT/GENE-DB human TR gene sequences so that V and J genes could be assigned. Using the TCRdist pipeline, a later analysis assigned CDR3 sequences along with most-parsimonious VDJ recombination scenarios. A later analysis defined each TCR beta chain by its CDR3 amino acid sequence plus V-gene family, and excluded reads lacking a unique V-gene family. As a way to deal with suspected cross-contamination and a sequencing artifact, a later analysis dropped nearly 600 nucleotide sequences that were highly shared and had low generation probability. For each public chain, a later analysis derived a clonal expansion index from normalized ranks of inferred template counts within each repertoire. In a later analysis, generation probabilities were computed with a VDJ recombination model fitted to out-of-frame rearrangements, and the resulting probabilities were checked against IGoR. A later analysis scored TCR-TCR, TCR-HLA and TCR-CMV co-occurrence with hypergeometric tests, applying a repertoire-size bias correction to TCR pairs. False discovery rates were estimated in a later analysis by permuting HLA or CMV assignments 20 times. In a later analysis, co-occurring TCRs were grouped using DBSCAN, with TCRdist sequence similarity added in when clustering inside HLA-allele-positive subsets. Repertoires with fewer than 30,000 or more than 120,000 public chains, plus five repertoires with anomalous nucleotide sharing, were excluded from co-occurrence clustering. Entries here come from immuneACCESS through TCRdb and include only in-frame sequences with V and J called. Some clones fail to appear in such tables; in the studies checked, an unresolved V gene covers under half of the shortfall, and the cause of the remainder is unknown. For V, J and clone size, that table is used; D and trimming come from the DNA. Recorded for this sample are around 180,000 clones; about 78% of them occurred a single time. The ten largest clones represent 13% of the sample.

V is trimmed back by 1 base and J by 5 bases, and the junction contains 2 bases that no gene match accounts for. The CDR3 has 13 amino acids, counting the end cysteine and phenylalanine. Here the CDR3 DNA is all that survives: 39 bases in frame from base 1. Via the germline V gene (reference sequence), CDR1 is SGHNT and CDR2 YYREEE. The clonotype was recovered from a woman aged 45-65 years in good health and CMV-seropositive. The sequence links TRBV5-4 to TRBJ2-7; 8 central bases correspond to TRBD2. Material for sequencing was PBMCs. The sequenced DNA: TGTGCCAGCAGCTTGACTAGCGGAAACGAGCAGTACTTC. This codes for CASSLTSGNEQYF.